The T cell receptor (beta chain) described here comes from a study of cytomegalovirus exposure and HLA in healthy donors. Study results and caveats: The study recorded 150 to 200 TCR beta chains that were cytomegalovirus-associated.

Comment on this clone: Antigen: not known.

The method was immunoSEQ multiplex PCR; TCRdb's version includes in-frame clones alone and lacks a portion of them. The data hold under 200,000 clones, with roughly 89% observed a single time. Germline-derived CDR1 and CDR2 are MNHNS and SASEGT. The CDR3 length is 14 residues. With 6 bases removed from V and 0 bases from J, the gap between germline ends came to 11 bases. What was sequenced was PBMCs. The chain employs TRBV6-1 and TRBJ1-1, with a possible D match to TRBD1 (5 bases). The source of this sequence is a woman under 30 in good health and CMV-seropositive. In nucleotides, the CDR3 is TGTGCCAGCAGGGGGCAAGGTATGAACACTGAAGCTTTCTTT. It translates to CASRGQGMNTEAFF.